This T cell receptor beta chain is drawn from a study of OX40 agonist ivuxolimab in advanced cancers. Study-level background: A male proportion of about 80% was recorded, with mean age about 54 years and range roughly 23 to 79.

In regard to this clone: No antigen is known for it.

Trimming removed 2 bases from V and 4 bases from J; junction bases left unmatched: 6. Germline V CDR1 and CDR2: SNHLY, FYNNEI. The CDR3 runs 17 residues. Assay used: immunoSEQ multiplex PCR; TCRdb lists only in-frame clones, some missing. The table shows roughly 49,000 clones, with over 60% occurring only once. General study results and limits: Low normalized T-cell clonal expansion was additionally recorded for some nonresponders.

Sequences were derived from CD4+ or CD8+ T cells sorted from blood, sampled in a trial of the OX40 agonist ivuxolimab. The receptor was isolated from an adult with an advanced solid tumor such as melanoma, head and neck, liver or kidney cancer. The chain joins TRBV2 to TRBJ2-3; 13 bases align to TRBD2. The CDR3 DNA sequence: TGTGCCAGCAGTGAATGGACTAGCGGGAGTCGTGCAGATACGCAGTATTTT. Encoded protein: CASSEWTSGSRADTQYF. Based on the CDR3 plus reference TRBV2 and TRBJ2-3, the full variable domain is EPEVTQTPSHQVTQMGQEVILRCVPISNHLYFYWYRQILGQKVEFLVSFYNNEISEKSEIFDDQFSVERPDGSNFTLKIRSTKLEDSAMYFCASSEWTSGSRADTQYFGPGTRLTVL.